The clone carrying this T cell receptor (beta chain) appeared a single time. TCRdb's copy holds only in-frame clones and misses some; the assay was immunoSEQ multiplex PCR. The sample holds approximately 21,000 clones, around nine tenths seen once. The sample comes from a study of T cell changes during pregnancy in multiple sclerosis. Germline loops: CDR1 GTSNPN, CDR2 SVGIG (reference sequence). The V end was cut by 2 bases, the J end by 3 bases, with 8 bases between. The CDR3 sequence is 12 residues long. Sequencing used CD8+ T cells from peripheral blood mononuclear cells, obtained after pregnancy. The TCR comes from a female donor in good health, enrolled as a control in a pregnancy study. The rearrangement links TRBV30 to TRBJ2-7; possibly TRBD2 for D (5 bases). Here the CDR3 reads CAWSTGNYEQYF. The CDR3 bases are TGTGCCTGGAGTACCGGGAACTACGAGCAGTACTTC.